This paragraph reports one TCR beta chain. A quantity of about 0.45 to 1 ug RNA underwent reverse transcription using random hexamers. Amplification of the TCR beta CDR3 was carried out by immunoSEQ multiplex PCR, which spanned a total of 54 Vbeta and 13 Jbeta segments. One entry per CDR3 protein results from TCRdb running MiXCR on the immunoSEQ multiplex PCR reads. The sample yields about 130,000 distinct CDR3 sequences, roughly 93% seen once. The sample is drawn from a study of CD8 T cells in Susac syndrome. Sequenced: CD8+ T cells from PBMCs. The receptor's source is a human donor with multiple sclerosis.

CDR3 nucleotides: TGTGCCAGCAGAGGAGGAGGATCGGCAGATACGCAGTATTTT. Its translation: CASRGGGSADTQYF. The rearrangement uses TRBV7-8 and TRBJ2-3; possible D gene TRBD2, 5 bases. V lost 6 bases, J lost 4 bases, and 14 bases lay in between. Germline lookup yields CDR1 SGHVS and CDR2 FQNEAQ. The CDR3 sequence is 14 residues long.